The clone carrying this TCR beta chain was recorded once. Its antigen is still unknown. Amplification yielded TCR beta CDR3 regions, with RNA transcripts as the source. Initially, a first-round RT-PCR of the TCR CDR3 employed the HTBI primer set. TCRdb independently ran MiXCR on the multiplex PCR reads; one entry per CDR3 protein. Of hundreds of thousands of distinct CDR3 sequences listed, 38% are singletons. Patients aged 18 to 65 with hyperthyroidism were newly diagnosed, with duration under 2 months. Diagnosing involved the use of clinical symptoms, serum thyroxine and TRAb, thyroid ultrasound and orbital computed tomography. These data originate in a study of T cells in Graves' hyperthyroidism and ophthalmopathy. Germline CDR1 SEHNR, CDR2 FQNEAQ (reference sequence). Between the trimmed V and J ends, which lost 4 bases and 6 bases, there was a span of 9 bases. There are 12 residues in the CDR3. Study-level points and caveats: Most thyroid clonotypes that were expanded above 0.001 also turned up in blood.

This receptor was obtained from a man aged 18 to 30 with Graves' hyperthyroidism. This chain joins TRBV7-9 and TRBJ1-1, with D possibly TRBD1 on 5 matching bases. Material for sequencing was blood. CDR3 protein: CASSSWGPEAFF. The CDR3, as DNA: TGTGCCAGCAGCTCATGGGGCCCTGAAGCTTTCTTT.